This T cell receptor beta chain was observed in a study of T cell changes during pregnancy in multiple sclerosis. This CDR3 has 15 residues. V was trimmed by 7 bases and J by 1 base, leaving 16 bases between them. The germline gives CDR1 SNHLY, CDR2 FYNNEI. The method was immunoSEQ multiplex PCR; TCRdb's version includes in-frame clones alone and lacks a portion of them. The profile shows fewer than 65,000 clones, about 90% of them singletons. The genes are TRBV2 and TRBJ1-1; no clear D. The source material was CD4+ T cells from peripheral blood mononuclear cells, sampled in the first trimester of pregnancy. This TCR was recovered from a female donor with multiple sclerosis, enrolled in a pregnancy study. CDR3 in amino acids: CASKFERGGNTEAFF. DNA of the CDR3: TGTGCCAGCAAGTTCGAACGAGGCGGGAACACTGAAGCTTTCTTT.